Shown below are 26 T cell receptor beta chains from a single sample sequenced in a study of molecular identifiers for immune sequencing clone quantification. Each CDR3 protein is one row after TCRdb ran MiXCR on the PCR reads. The sample has roughly 630,000 distinct CDR3 sequences, about 25% seen once. Sequencing was performed on naive CD8+ T cells from blood, with Jurkat cell RNA spiked in. Subset described: FACS-sorted CD8+CD4-CCR7+CD45RA+ naive T cells. The receptors were gathered from a human donor in good health. Some libraries in this study had Jurkat cell RNA spiked in.

CDR3 DNA sequence: TGTGCCAGCAGCTACCCGCGCGGGGGCGACACCGGGGAGCTGTTTTTT. Its translation: CASSYPRGGDTGELFF. The rearrangement joins TRBV7-9 to TRBJ2-2, with D possibly TRBD2 on 7 matching bases. Trimming pared 4 bases from V and 3 bases from J, leaving 15 bases between. In germline, CDR1 is SEHNR, CDR2 FQNEAQ (reference sequence). The CDR3 sequence is 16 residues long.

A note on this clonotype: Being one base from a much bigger clone, this may be a read error. The V call is TRBV12-3 or TRBV12-4, the J call TRBJ1-1; the D gene is possibly TRBD1 (5 bases). The CDR3 totals 14 residues. For the CDR3, the DNA is TGTGCCAGCAGTTTAGCCGGGACGAACACTGCAGCTTTCTTT. Protein product: CASSLAGTNTAAFF.

In regard to this clonotype: A much more abundant neighbour one base away suggests this may be a read error. This chain connects TRBV7-2 to TRBJ2-1, with TRBD2 matching over 8 bases. Per germline, CDR1 SGHTA and CDR2 FQGNSA. V dropped 8 bases and J dropped 10; count of bases not matched to a gene: 10. CDR3 length equals 13 residues. CDR3 sequence reads: CASRPPGGTEQFF. The CDR3 coding sequence is TGTGCCAGCCGCCCCCCGGGGGGGACGGAGCAGTTCTTC.

This clonotype was picked up a small number of times. This chain links TRBV5-5 with TRBJ2-1; 13 bases are a match to TRBD2. Trimming removed 1 base from V and 7 bases from J; junction bases left unmatched: 14. This CDR3 has 19 residues. CDR1 is SGHKS and CDR2 is YYEKEE in the germline V gene (reference sequence). This CDR3 reads CASSLLWGLLAGGLNEQFF. The CDR3 nucleotides read TGTGCCAGCAGCTTGCTTTGGGGTCTACTAGCGGGAGGGCTAAATGAGCAGTTCTTC.

In its sample, this clonotype was seen a few times. Lacking the conserved final phenylalanine or tryptophan, this CDR3 likely reflects a read error. The V and J genes are TRBV29-1 and TRBJ1-2, with TRBD1 as a possible D gene (6 bases). The V and J ends lost 5 bases and 10 bases respectively, with 17 bases between them. Per the germline V gene, CDR1 is SQVTM and CDR2 is ANQGSEA. The CDR3 has 12 amino acids. CDR3 bases: TGCAGCGTTTCCGGGGGCCAGGACGCCTACACCTCC. Its protein is CSVSGGQDAYTS.

The rearrangement uses TRBV5-5 and TRBJ2-7; possible D gene TRBD2, 5 bases. In germline, CDR1 is SGHKS, CDR2 YYEKEE (reference sequence). The length of the CDR3 is 16 residues. V lost 3 bases and J 3 bases, leaving 19 bases between the germline ends. The CDR3 nucleotides read TGTGCCAGCAGCTCCTGGGGAGTCCAGTCCGACTACGAGCAGTACTTC. Protein sequence: CASSSWGVQSDYEQYF.

This clonotype was recorded many times. The chain carries TRBV12-3 or TRBV12-4 and TRBJ1-2, with TRBD1 identical over 11 bases. There are 14 residues in the CDR3. The ends lost 5 bases at V and 6 bases at J; junction bases unmatched: 5. The CDR3 coding sequence is TGTGCCAGCAGTCCGACGGGACAGGGGGATGGCTACACCTTC. It codes for CASSPTGQGDGYTF.

In its sample, this clonotype was seen once. CDR3 bases: TGCGCCAGCAACCATGCCGGACCGAAGAGCACTGAAGCTTTCTTT. Translation: CASNHAGPKSTEAFF. J is TRBJ1-1 and V is TRBV4-3; no reliable D call. The V end lost 7 bases, the J end lost 4 bases, and 19 bases lay between the germline ends. CDR1 is LGHNA and CDR2 is YSLEER in the germline V gene. There are 15 residues in the CDR3.

V and J are TRBV11-3 and TRBJ2-5; weak D call: TRBD2 (5 bases). Trimming took off 2 bases at V and 3 bases at J, with 10 bases between the two ends. Germline assignment: CDR1 SGHNT and CDR2 YENEEA. This CDR3 comprises 14 residues. CDR3 nucleotide sequence: TGTGCCAGCAGCTTAAGCGAGGGAAAAGAGACCCAGTACTTC. It encodes CASSLSEGKETQYF.

In regard to this clonotype: One end of the junction varies from germline; a read error may be responsible. CDR3 nucleotides: TGCGCCAGCAGCCAAGAAGCTAGCACAGATACGCAGTGTTTT. It yields the protein CASSQEASTDTQCF. The J gene is TRBJ2-3, the V gene TRBV4-1, with a tentative D call TRBD2 (5 bases). CDR3 size: 14 residues. CDR1 is MGHRA, CDR2 YSYEKL, per germline.

This clonotype came up many times. V usage is TRBV18 and J usage is TRBJ2-3, with D perhaps TRBD2 (5 bases). CDR3 length equals 15 residues. V was cut by 4 bases and J by 6 bases, with 17 bases left in between. Germline V gives CDR1 KGHSH, CDR2 LQKENI. The CDR3 DNA sequence: TGTGCCAGCTCACTGGAGAGGGCCGGGTACGATACGCAGTATTTT. This gives the protein CASSLERAGYDTQYF.

The J gene is TRBJ2-1, the V gene TRBV14, with no clear D. V was shortened by 0 bases and J by 2 bases, with 11 bases between the two germline ends. Germline CDR1 reads SGHDN; CDR2 reads FVKESK. The CDR3 has 16 amino acids. The DNA for the CDR3 is TGTGCCAGCAGCCAAGACGTGCACGGCACCTACAATGAGCAGTTCTTC. This gives the protein CASSQDVHGTYNEQFF.

This clonotype was counted between two and nine times. This chain connects TRBV11-2 to TRBJ2-2, with a possible D match to TRBD2 (7 bases). The CDR3 runs 17 residues. Trimming pared 6 bases from V and 3 bases from J, leaving 20 bases between. Germline loops: CDR1 SGHAT, CDR2 FQNNGV. The CDR3 loop is CASSWRGREEDTGELFF. The CDR3, as DNA: TGTGCCAGCAGTTGGCGGGGGCGGGAAGAAGACACCGGGGAGCTGTTTTTT.

This clonotype has more than one count but fewer than ten. V usage is TRBV5-1 and J usage is TRBJ2-2, with TRBD2 identical over 11 bases. The ends lost 0 bases at V and 0 bases at J; junction bases unmatched: 4. The CDR3 totals 18 residues. CDR1 is SGHRS and CDR2 is YFSETQ in the germline V gene. The DNA for the CDR3 is TGCGCCAGCAGCTTGGGTCTAGCGGGGGGCGCGAACACCGGGGAGCTGTTTTTT. Translation gives CASSLGLAGGANTGELFF.

This clonotype was seen repeatedly, ten times or more. The V call is TRBV7-2, the J call TRBJ2-7; 8 nucleotides match TRBD2. Germline V gene lookup returns CDR1 SGHTA and CDR2 FQGNSA. This CDR3 is built from 15 residues. V lost 1 base and J lost 4; bases outside the gene matches: 6. The CDR3 sequence: CASSLGRGGPYEQYF. In DNA, the CDR3 is TGTGCCAGCAGCTTAGGACGGGGGGGCCCGTACGAGCAGTACTTC.

This clonotype has ten or more counts. The chain uses TRBV5-1 and TRBJ2-7, with 7 bases fitting TRBD1. The CDR3 is 16 amino acids. With 1 base clipped from V and 0 bases from J, the junction kept 7 bases outside the gene matches. CDR1 is SGHRS and CDR2 is YFSETQ in the germline V gene. For the CDR3, the DNA is TGCGCCAGCAGCTTGTTTGGGACAGACAACTCCTACGAGCAGTACTTC. It is translated as CASSLFGTDNSYEQYF.

This clonotype was seen a few times. The chain recombines TRBV11-1 with TRBJ1-2; weak D call: TRBD1 (6 bases). V lost 3 bases and J 2 bases, leaving 19 bases between the germline ends. This CDR3 comprises 17 residues. The V gene's germline CDR1 is SGHAT and CDR2 FQDESV (reference sequence). CDR3 in DNA: TGTGCCAGCAGCTTGTATAGGGACACCGAGTTCAACTATGGCTACACCTTC. Translation gives CASSLYRDTEFNYGYTF.

This clonotype was recorded at least ten times. This chain joins TRBV9 and TRBJ2-7, with a tentative D call TRBD2 (5 bases). The germline gives CDR1 SGDLS, CDR2 YYNGEE. The CDR3 is 11 amino acids. V gave up 7 bases and J gave up 6 bases, with 11 bases separating them. The CDR3 reads CASEGAVEQYF. The CDR3 DNA is TGTGCCAGCGAGGGAGCGGTCGAGCAGTACTTC.

As for this clonotype: A much larger clone lies one base from this, so it may be a read error. This rearrangement joins TRBV9 to TRBJ2-2, with D tentatively TRBD2 (5 bases). Germline-derived CDR1 and CDR2 are SGDLS and YYNGEE. There are 14 residues in the CDR3. Here the CDR3 DNA reads TGTGCCAGCAACGTAGGAGGCCACACCGGGGAGCTGTTTTTT. Translated, it gives CASNVGGHTGELFF.

The chain employs TRBV3-1 and TRBJ2-5, with a possible D match to TRBD1 (6 bases). The V gene lost 3 bases and the J gene lost 2 bases, with 22 bases spanning the gap. The CDR3 is made up of 18 amino acids. CDR1 LGHDT and CDR2 YNNKEL come from the germline V gene (reference sequence). CDR3 protein: CASSHTHRVWELQETQYF. In nucleotides, the CDR3 is TGTGCCAGCAGCCATACACACAGGGTATGGGAATTACAAGAGACCCAGTACTTC.

This clonotype was observed a few times. A much larger clone lies one base from this, so it may be a read error. The chain recombines TRBV5-1 with TRBJ1-1, with a weak D call TRBD1 (6 bases). CDR1 is SGHRS and CDR2 is YFSETQ in the germline V gene. The CDR3 contains 13 residues. V lost 7 bases, J lost 3 bases, and 13 bases lay in between. CDR3 loop: CASGLTGDTEAFF. Written as DNA, the CDR3 is TGCGCCAGCGGCCTGACAGGAGACACTGAAGCTTTCTTT.

This clonotype occurred once. The CDR3 ends on some other residue instead of the conserved phenylalanine or tryptophan, so this is likely a read error. The chain is built from TRBV14 and TRBJ2-7, with 9 bases lining up with TRBD1. The trim removed 4 bases at V and 2 bases at J, leaving 12 bases unmatched. Germline CDR1 reads SGHDN; CDR2 reads FVKESK. The CDR3 has 17 residues. This CDR3 reads CASSPLPPGQGTYEQYP. Here the CDR3 DNA reads TGTGCCAGCAGCCCCTTACCGCCGGGACAGGGCACCTACGAGCAGTACCCC.

A note on this clonotype: A much larger clone sits a single nucleotide away, making a read error possible. The chain combines TRBV28 with TRBJ2-3; 13 nucleotides align to TRBD2. This CDR3 has 16 amino acids. Germline CDR1 is MDHEN and CDR2 is SYDVKM. The chain's CDR3 is CASSLTSGRVTDMQYF. The CDR3 DNA reads as TGTGCCAGCAGCCTAACTAGCGGGAGGGTTACAGATATGCAGTATTTT.

In this sample, this clonotype turned up many times. The chain carries TRBV24-1 and TRBJ2-7, with a possible D match to TRBD1 (7 bases). CDR3 length: 14 amino acids. The germline V gene has CDR1 KGHDR and CDR2 SFDVKD. V dropped 5 bases and J dropped 2 bases, with 12 bases sitting between them. In DNA form, the CDR3 reads TGTGCCACCAGTGGGCGGGACAGTCCCTACGAGCAGTACTTC. It encodes CATSGRDSPYEQYF.

This clonotype was seen a handful of times. This chain connects TRBV15 to TRBJ2-1, with 10 bases that match TRBD2. The germline CDR1 and CDR2 sequences are LNHNV and YYDKDF (reference sequence). CDR3 length: 15 amino acids. With V trimmed by 4 bases and J by 8 bases, 8 bases remained unmatched. The CDR3 DNA follows: TGTGCCACCAGCATTCCGGCTAGCGGGAGTGATGAGCAGTTCTTC. It is translated as CATSIPASGSDEQFF.

The V call is TRBV16, the J call TRBJ2-5, with 14 bases matching TRBD2. V was pared by 5 bases and J by 3 bases, with 2 bases of the junction left unmatched. CDR1 and CDR2 from the germline V gene are KGHSY and FQNENV. This CDR3 has 15 amino acids. CDR3 residues: CASSVGLAGEETQYF. CDR3 DNA sequence: TGTGCCAGCAGCGTGGGACTAGCGGGGGAAGAGACCCAGTACTTC.